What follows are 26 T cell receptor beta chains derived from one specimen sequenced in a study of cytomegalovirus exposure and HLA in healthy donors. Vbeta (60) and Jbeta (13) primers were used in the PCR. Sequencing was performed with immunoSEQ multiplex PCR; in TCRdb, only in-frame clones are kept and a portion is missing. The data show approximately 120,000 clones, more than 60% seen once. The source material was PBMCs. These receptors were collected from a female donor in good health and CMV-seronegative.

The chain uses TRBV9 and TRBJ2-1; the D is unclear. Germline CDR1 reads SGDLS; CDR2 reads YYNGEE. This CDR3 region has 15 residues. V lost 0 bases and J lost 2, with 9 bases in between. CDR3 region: CASSVGTGAYNEQFF. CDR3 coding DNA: TGTGCCAGCAGCGTAGGAACGGGTGCCTACAATGAGCAGTTCTTC.

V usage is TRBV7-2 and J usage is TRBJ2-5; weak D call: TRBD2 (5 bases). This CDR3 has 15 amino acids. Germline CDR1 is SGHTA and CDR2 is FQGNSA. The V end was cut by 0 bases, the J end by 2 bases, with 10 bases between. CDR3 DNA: TGTGCCAGCAGCTTAGCGGAGTGGAGGCAAGAGACCCAGTACTTC. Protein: CASSLAEWRQETQYF.

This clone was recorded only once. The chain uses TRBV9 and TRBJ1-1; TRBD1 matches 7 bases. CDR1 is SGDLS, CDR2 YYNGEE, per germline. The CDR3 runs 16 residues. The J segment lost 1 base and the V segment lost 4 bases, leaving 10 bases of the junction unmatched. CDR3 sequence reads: CASSQGKGASNTEAFF. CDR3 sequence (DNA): TGTGCCAGCAGCCAGGGTAAGGGGGCCTCGAACACTGAAGCTTTCTTT.

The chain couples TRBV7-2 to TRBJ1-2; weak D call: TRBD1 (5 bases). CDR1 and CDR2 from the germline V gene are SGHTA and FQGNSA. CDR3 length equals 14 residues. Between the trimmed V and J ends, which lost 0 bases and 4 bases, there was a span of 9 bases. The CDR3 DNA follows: TGTGCCAGCAGCTTAGCGCAGGGAACCTATGGCTACACCTTC. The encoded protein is CASSLAQGTYGYTF.

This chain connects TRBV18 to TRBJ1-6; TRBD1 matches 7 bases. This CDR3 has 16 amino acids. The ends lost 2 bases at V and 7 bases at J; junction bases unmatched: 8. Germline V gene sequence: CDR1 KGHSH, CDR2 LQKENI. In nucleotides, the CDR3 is TGTGCCAGCTCACCAAATGGAAGGGGGCTAAATTCACCCCTCCACTTT. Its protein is CASSPNGRGLNSPLHF.

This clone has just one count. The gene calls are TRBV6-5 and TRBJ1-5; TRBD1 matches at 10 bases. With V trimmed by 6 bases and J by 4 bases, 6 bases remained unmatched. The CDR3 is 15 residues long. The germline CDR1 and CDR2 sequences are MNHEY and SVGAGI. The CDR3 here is CASRKTGGGNQPQHF. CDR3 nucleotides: TGTGCCAGCAGAAAGACAGGGGGCGGAAATCAGCCCCAGCATTTT.

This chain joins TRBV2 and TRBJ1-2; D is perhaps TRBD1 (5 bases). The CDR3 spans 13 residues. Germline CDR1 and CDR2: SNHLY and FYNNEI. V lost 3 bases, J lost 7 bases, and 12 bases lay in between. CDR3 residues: CASSDGGIRGYTF. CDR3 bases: TGTGCCAGCAGTGATGGGGGGATACGTGGCTACACCTTC. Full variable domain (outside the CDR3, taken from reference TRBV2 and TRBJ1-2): EPEVTQTPSHQVTQMGQEVILRCVPISNHLYFYWYRQILGQKVEFLVSFYNNEISEKSEIFDDQFSVERPDGSNFTLKIRSTKLEDSAMYFCASSDGGIRGYTFGSGTRLTVV.

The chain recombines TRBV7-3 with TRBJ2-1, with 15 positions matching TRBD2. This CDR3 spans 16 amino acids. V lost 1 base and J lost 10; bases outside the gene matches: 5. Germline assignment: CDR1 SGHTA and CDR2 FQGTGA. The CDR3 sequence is CASSLSSGTSGGEQFF. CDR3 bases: TGTGCCAGCAGCTTAAGTTCCGGGACTAGCGGGGGGGAGCAGTTCTTC.

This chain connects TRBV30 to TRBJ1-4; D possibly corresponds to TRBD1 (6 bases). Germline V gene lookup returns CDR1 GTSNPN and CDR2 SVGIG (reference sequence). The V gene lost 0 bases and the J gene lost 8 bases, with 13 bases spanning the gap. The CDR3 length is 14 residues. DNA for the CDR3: TGTGCCTGGAGTGTACAGGGATTCGGGGAAAAACTGTTTTTT. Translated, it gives CAWSVQGFGEKLFF.

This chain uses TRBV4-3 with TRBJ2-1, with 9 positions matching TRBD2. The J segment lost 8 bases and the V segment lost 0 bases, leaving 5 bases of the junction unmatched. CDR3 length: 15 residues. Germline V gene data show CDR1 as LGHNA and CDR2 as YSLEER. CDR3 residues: CASSQEFAGGHEQFF. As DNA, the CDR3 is TGCGCCAGCAGCCAAGAGTTTGCGGGGGGGCATGAGCAGTTCTTC.

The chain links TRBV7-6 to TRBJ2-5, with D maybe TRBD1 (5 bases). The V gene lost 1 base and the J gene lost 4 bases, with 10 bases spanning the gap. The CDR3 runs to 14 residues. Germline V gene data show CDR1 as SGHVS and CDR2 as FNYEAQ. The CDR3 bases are TGTGCCAGCAGCTTAGAGGGGTCAGCAGAGACCCAGTACTTC. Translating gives CASSLEGSAETQYF.

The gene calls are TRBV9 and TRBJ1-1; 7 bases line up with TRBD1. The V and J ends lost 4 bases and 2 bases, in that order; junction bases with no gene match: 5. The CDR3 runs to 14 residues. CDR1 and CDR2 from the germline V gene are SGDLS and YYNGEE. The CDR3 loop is CASSPRQGNTEAFF. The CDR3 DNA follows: TGTGCCAGCAGCCCTAGACAGGGAAACACTGAAGCTTTCTTT.

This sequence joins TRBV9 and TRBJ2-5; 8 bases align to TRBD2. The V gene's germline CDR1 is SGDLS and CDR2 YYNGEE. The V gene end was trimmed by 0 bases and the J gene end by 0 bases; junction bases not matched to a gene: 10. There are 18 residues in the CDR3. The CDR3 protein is CASSVAGGASGYQETQYF. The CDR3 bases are TGTGCCAGCAGCGTAGCCGGCGGGGCTAGCGGGTACCAAGAGACCCAGTACTTC.

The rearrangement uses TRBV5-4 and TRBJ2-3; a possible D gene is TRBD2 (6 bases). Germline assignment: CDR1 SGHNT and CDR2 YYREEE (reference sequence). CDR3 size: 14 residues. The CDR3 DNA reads TGTGTCTGGGGCGGGGTTTCCAGCACAGATACGCAGTATTTT. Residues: CVWGGVSSTDTQYF.

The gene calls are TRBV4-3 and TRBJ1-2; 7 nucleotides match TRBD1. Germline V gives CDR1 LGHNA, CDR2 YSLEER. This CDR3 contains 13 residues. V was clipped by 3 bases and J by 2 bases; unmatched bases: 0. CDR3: CASSHRGNYGYTF. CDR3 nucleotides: TGCGCCAGCAGCCACAGGGGGAACTATGGCTACACCTTC.

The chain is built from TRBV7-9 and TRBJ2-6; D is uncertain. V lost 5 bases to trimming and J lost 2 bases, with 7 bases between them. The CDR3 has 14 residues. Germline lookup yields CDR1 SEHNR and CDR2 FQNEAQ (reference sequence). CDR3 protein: CASSPSAGANVLTF. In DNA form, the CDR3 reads TGTGCCAGCAGCCCCTCGGCTGGGGCCAACGTCCTGACTTTC.

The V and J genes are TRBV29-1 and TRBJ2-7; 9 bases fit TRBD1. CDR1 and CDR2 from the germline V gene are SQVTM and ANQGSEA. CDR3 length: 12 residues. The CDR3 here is CSGGTGWSEQYF. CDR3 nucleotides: TGCAGTGGCGGGACAGGGTGGAGCGAGCAGTACTTC.

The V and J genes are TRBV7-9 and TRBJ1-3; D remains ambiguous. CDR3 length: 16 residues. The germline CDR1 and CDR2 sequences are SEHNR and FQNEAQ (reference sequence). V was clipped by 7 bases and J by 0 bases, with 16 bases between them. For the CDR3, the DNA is TGTGCCAGCAACGCCGCGGACTCAAGCTCTGGAAACACCATATATTTT. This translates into CASNAADSSSGNTIYF.

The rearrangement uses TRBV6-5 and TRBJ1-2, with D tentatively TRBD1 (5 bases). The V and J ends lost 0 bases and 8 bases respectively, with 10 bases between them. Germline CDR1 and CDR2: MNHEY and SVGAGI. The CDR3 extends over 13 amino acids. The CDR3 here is CASSYSGGSGYTF. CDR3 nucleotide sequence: TGTGCCAGCAGTTACTCGGGGGGATCCGGCTACACCTTC.

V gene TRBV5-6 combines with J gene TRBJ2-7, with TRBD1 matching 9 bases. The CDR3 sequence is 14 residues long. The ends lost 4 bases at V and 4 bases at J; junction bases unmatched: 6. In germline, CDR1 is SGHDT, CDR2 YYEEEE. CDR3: CASSKTGGLYEQYF. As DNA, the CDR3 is TGTGCCAGCAGCAAGACAGGGGGGCTGTACGAGCAGTACTTC.

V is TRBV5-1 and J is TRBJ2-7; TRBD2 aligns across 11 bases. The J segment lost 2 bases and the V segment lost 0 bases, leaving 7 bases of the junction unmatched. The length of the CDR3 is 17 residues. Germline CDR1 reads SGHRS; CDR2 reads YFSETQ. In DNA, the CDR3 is TGCGCCAGCAGCTTGGAGCTAGCGGGGGGTCGAACCTACGAGCAGTACTTC. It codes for CASSLELAGGRTYEQYF.

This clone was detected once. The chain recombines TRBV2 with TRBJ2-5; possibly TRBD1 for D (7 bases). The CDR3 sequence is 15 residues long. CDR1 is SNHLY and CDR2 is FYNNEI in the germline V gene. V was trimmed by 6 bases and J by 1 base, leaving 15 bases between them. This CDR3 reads CASRFGGGFQETQYF. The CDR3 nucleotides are TGTGCCAGCAGATTCGGAGGGGGCTTCCAAGAGACCCAGTACTTC.

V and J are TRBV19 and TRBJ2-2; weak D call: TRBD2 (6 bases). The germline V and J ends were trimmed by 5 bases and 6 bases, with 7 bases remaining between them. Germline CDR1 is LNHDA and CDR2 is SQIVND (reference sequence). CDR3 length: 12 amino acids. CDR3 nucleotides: TGTGCCAGTAGTTGGGGGGCCGGGGAGCTGTTTTTT. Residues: CASSWGAGELFF.

The CDR3 loop reads CASSPVDRGAREQYF. The CDR3 bases are TGCGCCAGCAGCCCCGTGGACAGGGGGGCGCGGGAGCAGTACTTC. The rearrangement joins TRBV5-1 to TRBJ2-7, with 10 nucleotides matching TRBD1. The CDR3 spans 15 residues. Losses at the gene ends were 4 bases for V and 7 bases for J; bases not matched to a gene: 11. Germline lookup yields CDR1 SGHRS and CDR2 YFSETQ.

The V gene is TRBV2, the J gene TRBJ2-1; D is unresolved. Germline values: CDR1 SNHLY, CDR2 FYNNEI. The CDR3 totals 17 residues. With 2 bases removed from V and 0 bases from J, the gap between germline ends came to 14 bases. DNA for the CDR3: TGTGCCAGCAGTGAAACTATAATCCGAAGCTCCTACAATGAGCAGTTCTTC. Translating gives CASSETIIRSSYNEQFF.

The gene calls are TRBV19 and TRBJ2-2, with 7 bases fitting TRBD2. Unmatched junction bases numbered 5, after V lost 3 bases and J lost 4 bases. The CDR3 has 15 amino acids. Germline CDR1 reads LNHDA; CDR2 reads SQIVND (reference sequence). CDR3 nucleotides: TGTGCCAGTAGTATCCCTAGCGGCATCACCGGGGAGCTGTTTTTT. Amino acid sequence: CASSIPSGITGELFF.